The 14 T cell receptor beta chains reported below all come from one sample, sequenced in a study of T cell changes during pregnancy in multiple sclerosis. Method: immunoSEQ multiplex PCR; TCRdb's copy keeps in-frame clones and lacks some. Of some 80,000 clones listed, nearly 95% are singletons. The material sequenced was peripheral blood, taken in the second trimester of pregnancy. These receptors were taken from a female donor with multiple sclerosis, enrolled in a pregnancy study.

The chain has TRBV18 and TRBJ1-1; D is perhaps TRBD1 (6 bases). The CDR3 is made up of 13 amino acids. V lost 4 bases and J 11 bases, leaving 17 bases between the germline ends. The V gene's germline CDR1 is KGHSH and CDR2 LQKENI. The CDR3 reads CASSRGPGDAAFF. The CDR3 DNA follows: TGTGCCAGCTCACGAGGTCCAGGGGATGCGGCTTTCTTT.

The V call is TRBV7-8, the J call TRBJ2-2; 8 bases line up with TRBD1. Germline V gene lookup returns CDR1 SGHVS and CDR2 FQNEAQ. The V and J ends lost 4 bases and 5 bases, in that order; junction bases with no gene match: 3. CDR3 size: 14 residues. For the CDR3, the DNA is TGTGCCAGCAGCTCCACAGGGGGAACCGGGGAGCTGTTTTTT. Its translation: CASSSTGGTGELFF. The full variable domain, completed using reference TRBV7-8 and TRBJ2-2, is GAGVSQSPRYKVAKRGQDVALRCDPISGHVSLFWYQQALGQGPEFLTYFQNEAQLDKSGLPSDRFFAERPEGSVSTLKIQRTQQEDSAVYLCASSSTGGTGELFFGEGSRLTVL.

The V call is TRBV19, the J call TRBJ1-2, with D possibly TRBD1 on 5 matching bases. Per the germline V gene, CDR1 is LNHDA and CDR2 is SQIVND (reference sequence). The CDR3 covers 14 residues. V was trimmed by 9 bases and J by 3 bases, leaving 17 bases between them. CDR3 coding DNA: TGTGCCAGCCATATGGGGGGATCGGACTATGGCTACACCTTC. As protein: CASHMGGSDYGYTF. Drawing the rest from reference TRBV19 and TRBJ1-2, the complete variable domain is DGGITQSPKYLFRKEGQNVTLSCEQNLNHDAMYWYRQDPGQGLRLIYYSQIVNDFQKGDIAEGYSVSREKKESFPLTVTSAQKNPTAFYLCASHMGGSDYGYTFGSGTRLTVV.

The CDR3 loop is CSGRGARTGELFF. In DNA, the CDR3 is TGCAGCGGGCGGGGGGCGAGAACCGGGGAGCTGTTTTTT. The chain is built from TRBV29-1 and TRBJ2-2; 8 bases match TRBD2. Germline V gives CDR1 SQVTM, CDR2 ANQGSEA. V lost 7 bases, J lost 5 bases, and 6 bases stayed unmatched. The CDR3 is 13 residues long.

This chain links TRBV4-1 with TRBJ2-7; TRBD2 matches at 9 bases. CDR3 length equals 15 residues. Unmatched junction bases numbered 3, after V lost 0 bases and J lost 3 bases. Germline-derived CDR1 and CDR2 are MGHRA and YSYEKL. The CDR3 spells CASSQDGTSLYEQYF. CDR3 sequence (DNA): TGCGCCAGCAGCCAAGACGGGACTAGCCTCTACGAGCAGTACTTC.

The V and J genes are TRBV15 and TRBJ2-7; TRBD1 aligns across 7 bases. CDR3 length: 14 residues. Per the germline V gene, CDR1 is LNHNV and CDR2 is YYDKDF (reference sequence). With V trimmed by 4 bases and J by 3 bases, 6 bases remained unmatched. The CDR3 bases are TGTGCCACCAGCATAAGTTCAGGGGGCTACGAGCAGTACTTC. It is translated as CATSISSGGYEQYF.

V gene TRBV5-1 combines with J gene TRBJ1-2; a possible D gene is TRBD1 (5 bases). The V and J ends lost 7 bases and 2 bases respectively, with 12 bases between them. There are 13 residues in the CDR3. Germline V gene lookup returns CDR1 SGHRS and CDR2 YFSETQ. The CDR3 DNA is TGCGCCAGCGGGGGGGTTTCGAACTATGGCTACACCTTC. Its protein is CASGGVSNYGYTF.

The gene calls are TRBV15 and TRBJ2-1; the D gene is possibly TRBD2 (5 bases). CDR1 is LNHNV and CDR2 is YYDKDF in the germline V gene (reference sequence). The CDR3 consists of 16 residues. V was trimmed by 3 bases and J by 8 bases, leaving 20 bases between them. CDR3 residues: CATSSNLAHPGDEQFF. The CDR3 DNA reads as TGTGCCACCAGCAGCAACCTAGCCCACCCCGGTGATGAGCAGTTCTTC.

This chain connects TRBV4-1 to TRBJ1-3; 8 bases agree with TRBD1. CDR1 and CDR2 from the germline V gene are MGHRA and YSYEKL. CDR3 length: 14 residues. V lost 7 bases and J lost 1; bases outside the gene matches: 3. The CDR3 here is CASTTGGSGNTIYF. In DNA, the CDR3 is TGCGCCAGCACCACAGGGGGATCTGGAAACACCATATATTTT.

This sequence joins TRBV27 and TRBJ1-1; no clear D. This CDR3 is 14 amino acids long. V lost 2 bases and J lost 4, with 11 bases in between. Germline CDR1 is MNHEY and CDR2 is SMNVEV (reference sequence). CDR3 nucleotides: TGTGCCAGCAGTTTACGGGGTACGGGCACTGAAGCTTTCTTT. It specifies CASSLRGTGTEAFF.

The sample holds one count of this clone. The chain combines TRBV9 with TRBJ2-2, with D maybe TRBD2 (6 bases). Germline V CDR1 and CDR2: SGDLS, YYNGEE. V dropped 4 bases and J dropped 0 bases, with 13 bases sitting between them. CDR3 length: 16 amino acids. CDR3 in DNA: TGTGCCAGCAGCCTTCTAGCGCCCGCGAACACCGGGGAGCTGTTTTTT. Translating it yields CASSLLAPANTGELFF.

V gene TRBV27 combines with J gene TRBJ1-2; 8 nucleotides match TRBD1. This CDR3 contains 15 residues. Germline V gene sequence: CDR1 MNHEY, CDR2 SMNVEV (reference sequence). Trimming at V came to 5 bases and at J to 7 bases, leaving 12 bases not matched to a gene. DNA of the CDR3: TGTGCCAGCAGTCCCGGACAGGGTAGCGCTGCTGGCTACACCTTC. Protein product: CASSPGQGSAAGYTF.

The rearrangement joins TRBV6-6 to TRBJ1-4; 8 bases match TRBD1. The CDR3 consists of 15 residues. Germline V gene sequence: CDR1 MNHNY, CDR2 SVGAGI (reference sequence). V shed 0 bases, J shed 6 bases, and the junction held 3 bases outside the gene matches. The CDR3, as DNA: TGTGCCAGCAGTTACTCGACAGGGGTAGATGAAAAACTGTTTTTT. This translates into CASSYSTGVDEKLFF.

V is TRBV27 and J is TRBJ2-3; 14 nucleotides align to TRBD2. CDR3 length: 15 residues. After removal of 4 bases from V and 5 bases from J, the junction contained 2 bases not matched to a gene. CDR1 and CDR2 (germline): MNHEY, SMNVEV (reference sequence). The CDR3 sequence: CASSSGLAGVDTQYF. CDR3 DNA: TGTGCCAGCAGTTCGGGACTAGCGGGAGTAGATACGCAGTATTTT.